The 16 T cell receptor beta chains below were found in one sample sequenced in a study of cytomegalovirus exposure and HLA in healthy donors. The PCR was carried out with 60 Vbeta primers and 13 Jbeta primers. Data came from immunoSEQ multiplex PCR; TCRdb stores just in-frame clones and leaves some out. The sample table sets out about 130,000 clones. The sequenced sample consisted of PBMCs. The origin of the receptors is a man younger than 45 in good health and CMV-seronegative.

V and J are TRBV27 and TRBJ2-1, with 9 bases fitting TRBD1. Germline V gene sequence: CDR1 MNHEY, CDR2 SMNVEV (reference sequence). The CDR3 runs to 15 residues. The junction had 3 bases not matched to a gene; V was cut back by 0 bases and J by 6 bases. In DNA, the CDR3 is TGTGCCAGCAGTTTATCCGGACAGGGGATCAATGAGCAGTTCTTC. Amino acid sequence: CASSLSGQGINEQFF.

V is TRBV5-6 and J is TRBJ1-2; TRBD1 is a possible D gene (5 bases). Germline V gene sequence: CDR1 SGHDT, CDR2 YYEEEE. The CDR3 runs 14 residues. The V end was cut by 0 bases, the J end by 2 bases, with 8 bases between. The CDR3 DNA follows: TGTGCCAGCAGCTTGGTGCGGGGGAACTATGGCTACACCTTC. Protein product: CASSLVRGNYGYTF.

As concerns this clone: The same CDR3 can be traced to other DNA sequences in this sample. V is TRBV27 and J is TRBJ2-7; D may be TRBD1 (6 bases). V lost 5 bases to trimming and J lost 2 bases, with 10 bases between them. The V gene's germline CDR1 is MNHEY and CDR2 SMNVEV (reference sequence). The CDR3 loop spans 13 amino acids. The CDR3 spells CASSLQGTYEQYF. The CDR3 coding sequence is TGTGCCAGCAGTCTCCAGGGGACCTACGAGCAGTACTTC.

This chain links TRBV28 with TRBJ1-1; D remains unclear. Germline CDR1 MDHEN, CDR2 SYDVKM. The CDR3 length is 14 residues. V was trimmed by 3 bases and J by 2 bases, leaving 10 bases between them. In DNA, the CDR3 is TGTGCCAGCAGTTTGGGTGGAGCTAACACTGAAGCTTTCTTT. Its protein is CASSLGGANTEAFF. Looking up the rest from reference TRBV28 and TRBJ1-1 gives the full variable domain: DVKVTQSSRYLVKRTGEKVFLECVQDMDHENMFWYRQDPGLGLRLIYFSYDVKMKEKGDIPEGYSVSREKKERFSLILESASTNQTSMYLCASSLGGANTEAFFGQGTRLTVV.

The rearrangement uses TRBV28 and TRBJ2-7, with 7 bases lining up with TRBD1. The ends lost 7 bases at V and 3 bases at J; junction bases unmatched: 6. Germline CDR1 and CDR2: MDHEN and SYDVKM. There are 13 residues in the CDR3. The CDR3 DNA is TGTGCCAGCAATCACAGGGGATACTACGAGCAGTACTTC. It encodes CASNHRGYYEQYF.

V usage is TRBV7-2 and J usage is TRBJ2-1; TRBD1 agrees at 7 bases. CDR1 is SGHTA and CDR2 is FQGNSA in the germline V gene. The CDR3 contains 16 residues. V dropped 4 bases and J dropped 6; count of bases not matched to a gene: 12. CDR3 residues: CASSSRTGVIRNEQFF. DNA of the CDR3: TGTGCCAGCAGCTCCAGAACAGGGGTAATTCGCAATGAGCAGTTCTTC.

The rearrangement links TRBV19 to TRBJ1-4; D is uncertain. Trimming removed 6 bases from V and 2 bases from J, with 13 bases in between. This CDR3 is built from 15 residues. CDR1 and CDR2 (germline): LNHDA, SQIVND (reference sequence). Written as DNA, the CDR3 is TGTGCCAGTAGGCCTAGCGGCGCGACTAATGAAAAACTGTTTTTT. It codes for CASRPSGATNEKLFF.

The chain uses TRBV11-2 and TRBJ1-6; the match to TRBD1 covers 8 bases. The CDR3 runs to 15 residues. CDR1 is SGHAT, CDR2 FQNNGV, per germline. The V gene end was trimmed by 4 bases and the J gene end by 8 bases; junction bases not matched to a gene: 7. The CDR3 sequence: CASSSFDRGDSPLHF. As DNA, the CDR3 is TGTGCCAGCAGCTCGTTCGACAGGGGCGATTCACCCCTCCACTTT.

This chain links TRBV30 with TRBJ2-7; 9 bases map to TRBD1. The trim removed 7 bases at V and 4 bases at J, leaving 2 bases unmatched. The CDR3 covers 11 residues. From germline, CDR1 is GTSNPN and CDR2 SVGIG (reference sequence). The CDR3 here is CASTGGYEQYF. CDR3 nucleotides: TGTGCCTCGACAGGGGGATACGAGCAGTACTTC.

The CDR3 sequence is CASSLPTRTVHSYEQYF. CDR3 in DNA: TGTGCCAGCAGTTTACCCACAAGGACAGTCCACTCCTACGAGCAGTACTTC. V is TRBV28 and J is TRBJ2-7; possible D gene TRBD1, 6 bases. There are 17 residues in the CDR3. V lost 2 bases, J lost 0 bases, and 17 bases lay in between. Germline CDR1 MDHEN, CDR2 SYDVKM.

This chain connects TRBV14 to TRBJ2-5; D possibly corresponds to TRBD1 (5 bases). This CDR3 comprises 17 residues. Germline CDR1 is SGHDN and CDR2 is FVKESK. Trimming took off 4 bases at V and 3 bases at J, with 21 bases between the two ends. CDR3 region: CASSPPGGYWGKETQYF. The CDR3 DNA is TGTGCCAGCAGCCCCCCTGGTGGATACTGGGGCAAAGAGACCCAGTACTTC.

The chain carries TRBV7-9 and TRBJ1-2, with 8 bases aligning to TRBD1. Germline trimming cut 1 base from V and 6 bases from J; bases unmatched to any gene: 10. From germline, CDR1 is SEHNR and CDR2 FQNEAQ (reference sequence). This CDR3 comprises 16 residues. CDR3 coding DNA: TGTGCCAGCAGCTTAGGGTTTGGACAGGGTCAGGATGGCTACACCTTC. It is translated as CASSLGFGQGQDGYTF.

The rearrangement joins TRBV9 to TRBJ1-2, with D perhaps matching TRBD1 (6 bases). Trimming took off 7 bases at V and 7 bases at J, with 14 bases between the two ends. The CDR3 has 12 amino acids. Germline V gene lookup returns CDR1 SGDLS and CDR2 YYNGEE. CDR3 nucleotide sequence: TGTGCCAGCGGAGAGGCGGGGGCTGGCTACACCTTC. This codes for CASGEAGAGYTF.

The V call is TRBV7-2, the J call TRBJ1-1; D is unresolved. Germline V CDR1 and CDR2: SGHTA, FQGNSA. CDR3 length: 13 residues. V was clipped by 1 base and J by 3 bases, with 6 bases between them. The chain's CDR3 is CASSLEIDTEAFF. The CDR3 DNA sequence: TGTGCCAGCAGCTTAGAAATCGACACTGAAGCTTTCTTT. The whole variable domain, filled in from reference TRBV7-2 and TRBJ1-1, reads GAGVSQSPSNKVTEKGKDVELRCDPISGHTALYWYRQSLGQGLEFLIYFQGNSAPDKSGLPSDRFSAERTGGSVSTLTIQRTQQEDSAVYLCASSLEIDTEAFFGQGTRLTVV.

The chain links TRBV5-6 to TRBJ1-2; 11 bases match TRBD1. J was trimmed by 7 bases and V by 1 base; bases with no gene match: 9. CDR3 size: 16 residues. Per the germline V gene, CDR1 is SGHDT and CDR2 is YYEEEE. As DNA, the CDR3 is TGTGCCAGCAGCTTGTTGGGACAGGGGGTTGAAGGTGGCTACACCTTC. Protein sequence: CASSLLGQGVEGGYTF.

The chain is built from TRBV20-1 and TRBJ1-2; D remains unclear. This CDR3 comprises 10 residues. V shed 5 bases and J shed 4 bases, with 5 bases lying between them. Germline V gives CDR1 DFQATT, CDR2 SNEGSKA (reference sequence). This CDR3 reads CSASSYGYTF. DNA of the CDR3: TGCAGTGCTTCCTCCTATGGCTACACCTTC.